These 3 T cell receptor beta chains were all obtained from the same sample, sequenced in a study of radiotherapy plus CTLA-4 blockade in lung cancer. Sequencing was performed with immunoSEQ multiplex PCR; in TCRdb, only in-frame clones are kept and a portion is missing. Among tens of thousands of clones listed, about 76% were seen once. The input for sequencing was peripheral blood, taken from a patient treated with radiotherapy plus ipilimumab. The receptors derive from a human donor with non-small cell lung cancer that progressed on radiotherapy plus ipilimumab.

CDR3 bases: TGTGCCAGCAGCGCAGGGGGTGAGGATGAAAAACTGTTTTTT. This gives the protein CASSAGGEDEKLFF. This sequence joins TRBV6-1 and TRBJ1-4; 7 bases are a match to TRBD1. The V segment lost 6 bases and the J segment 6 bases; nucleotides outside the gene matches: 7. The CDR3 is 14 amino acids. CDR1 is MNHNS and CDR2 is SASEGT in the germline V gene.

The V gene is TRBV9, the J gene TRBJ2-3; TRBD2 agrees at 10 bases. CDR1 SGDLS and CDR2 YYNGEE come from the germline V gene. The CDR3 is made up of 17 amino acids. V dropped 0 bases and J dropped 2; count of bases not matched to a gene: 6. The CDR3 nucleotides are TGTGCCAGCAGCGTAGGAGGTAGCGGGGGGCTCACAGATACGCAGTATTTT. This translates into CASSVGGSGGLTDTQYF.

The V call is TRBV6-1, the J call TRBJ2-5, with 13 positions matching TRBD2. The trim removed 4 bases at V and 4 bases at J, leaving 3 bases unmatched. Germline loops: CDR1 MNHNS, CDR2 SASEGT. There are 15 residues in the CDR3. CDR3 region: CASSGTSGRLETQYF. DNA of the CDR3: TGTGCCAGCAGTGGGACTAGCGGGAGACTAGAGACCCAGTACTTC.